A selection of T cell receptor beta chains follows, all from one sample in a study of tumor-infiltrating lymphocytes in primary liver carcinoma. MiXCR, run by TCRdb on the multiplex PCR reads, gives a single entry per CDR3 protein. The sample holds approximately 74,000 distinct CDR3 sequences; 71% are singletons and the top ten take approximately 15%. Material for sequencing was liver tumor tissue from sampling region 4. Receptor source: a woman aged 60-70 years with primary liver carcinoma and hepatitis B virus infection. Both conserved end residues are part of each CDR3. A D gene is named only where the DNA matches it firmly. Clone size is not always given. Where it is, it says once, few, many or a class for expanded clones.

TGTGCCAGCAGTAGCAACCGGGTGAACTACGAGCAGTATTTC	CASSSNRVNYEQYF	.	TRBV6-6	.	TRBJ2-7
TGTACCAGGAGCCCTGGACTAGCGGGCCCAGTTACGCAGTATTTT	CTRSPGLAGPVTQYF	TRBD2	TRBV11-2	.	TRBJ2-3
TGTGCCAGCAGTGAACTCTTTGTCAGGGGCGGGGAGCTGTTTTTT	CASSELFVRGGELFF	.	TRBV2	few	TRBJ2-2
TGTGCCAGTAGTATCTCCGGGACAGGGGTCAATCAGCCCCAGCATTTT	CASSISGTGVNQPQHF	TRBD1	TRBV19	few	TRBJ1-5
TGTGCCAGCAGCTTAATGCGGGGGGGCACTGAAATGCAGTATTTT	CASSLMRGGTEMQYF	TRBD2	TRBV11-2	.	TRBJ2-3
TGCGCCAGCAGGGCGGCGGAGACCCAGTACTTC	CASRAAETQYF	.	TRBV5-1	many	TRBJ2-5
TGCGCTTGCAGCTTGGGGAGCGCGAGGGCCCCATTCTTC	CACSLGSARAPFF	.	TRBV5-1	.	TRBJ2-1
TGTGCCAGCAGATCGTCCGGGGCAGGCCTTTACAATGAGCAGTTCTTC	CASRSSGAGLYNEQFF	.	TRBV28	once	TRBJ2-1
TGTGCCAGCAGTCAATATGGAGGGGGCTTTATCGGAAACACCATATATTTT	CASSQYGGGFIGNTIYF	TRBD1	TRBV4-2	.	TRBJ1-3
TGTGCCAGCAGTTTATCCGGTATTGAGACCCAATACTTC	CASSLSGIETQYF	.	TRBV28	.	TRBJ2-5
TGTGCCATCAGTGAGGGGGACAGGGGACCAACAGATACGCAGTATTTT	CAISEGDRGPTDTQYF	TRBD1	TRBV10-3	few	TRBJ2-3
TGTGCCAGTAGATGGCAGGGCGATACCGGGGAGCTGTTTTTT	CASRWQGDTGELFF	.	TRBV19	.	TRBJ2-2
TGTGCCAACGTTGGAGGGTGCTCCTACAAGCAATACTTC	CANVGGCSYKQYF	.	TRBV6-6	once	TRBJ2-7
TGCGCCAGCAGCTTGGACGCTCAGTTCAATGACCAGTTCTTC	CASSLDAQFNDQFF	.	TRBV5-1	.	TRBJ2-1
TGCAGTGCTGGGACAGGGGCCAACTCTGGGGCCAACGTCCTGACTTTC	CSAGTGANSGANVLTF	TRBD1	TRBV20-1	many	TRBJ2-6
TGCAGCGCCACTAGCGGTAGCACAGTTATGCAGTATTTT	CSATSGSTVMQYF	TRBD2	TRBV29-1	.	TRBJ2-3
TGCAGCGTTGTGACAGGGGATCCGTACGAGCAATACTTC	CSVVTGDPYEQYF	TRBD1	TRBV29-1	.	TRBJ2-7
TGTGCAAGCAGCTTAGGTCGGGGGGAGTGGGATGTCAACGAGCAGTTCTTC	CASSLGRGEWDVNEQFF	TRBD2	TRBV11-3	.	TRBJ2-1
TGTGCCAGCAGAAAAGGACTAGCGGGAGCCAAAAACTTTCAGTACTTC	CASRKGLAGAKNFQYF	TRBD2	TRBV6-6	.	TRBJ2-4
TGCGCCAGCAGCCACCCTGTAGAAGGGGGGGAAGAGCAGTACTTC	CASSHPVEGGEEQYF	.	TRBV4-1	.	TRBJ2-7
TGTGCCAGGAGTTTATCACAGGGGCTGGGATCTCTCAATGAGGAGCAGTTCTTC	CARSLSQGLGSLNEEQFF	TRBD1	TRBV28	once	TRBJ2-1
TGTGCCAGCAGTTACGAGGTACCCTACGAGCAGTACTTC	CASSYEVPYEQYF	.	TRBV6-2/TRBV6-3	.	TRBJ2-7
TGCGCCAGCAGCCTTGAGAGACCTTGGGCTAGCAGGAACAATGAGCAGTTCTTC	CASSLERPWASRNNEQFF	.	TRBV5-1	.	TRBJ2-1
TGTGCCAGCAGCTTAGCGGGTAGCGGGAGGACCTACGATGAGCAGTTCTTC	CASSLAGSGRTYDEQFF	TRBD2	TRBV7-2	.	TRBJ2-1
TGTGCCAGCAGCCAAGAGTCCCTAGCGGGAACGTACAATGAACAGTTCTTC	CASSQESLAGTYNEQFF	TRBD2	TRBV4-2	.	TRBJ2-1
TGTGCCAGCAGTAACCCGGGCAGTTTGGAGACCCAGTACTTC	CASSNPGSLETQYF	.	TRBV28	many	TRBJ2-5
TGCACTGTCACTAGCGGTAACACAGATACGCAGTATTTT	CTVTSGNTDTQYF	TRBD2	TRBV29-1	.	TRBJ2-3
TGTGCCAGCAGCAACACAGGGGGCAGGAGCTATGAGCAGTTCTTC	CASSNTGGRSYEQFF	TRBD1	TRBV12-3/TRBV12-4	.	TRBJ2-1
TGTGCCAGCAGTTTAGGCCTAGCGAGCACAGATACGCAGTATTTT	CASSLGLASTDTQYF	.	TRBV12-3/TRBV12-4	many	TRBJ2-3
TGTGCTAGTGGTTTCGAGGTAGCTCGCAATGAGCAGTTCTTC	CASGFEVARNEQFF	.	TRBV12-5	.	TRBJ2-1
TGCGCCAGCAGCTTGGGGGGCAGCGACACCGGGGAGCTGTTTTTT	CASSLGGSDTGELFF	.	TRBV5-1	.	TRBJ2-2
TGCAGCGCCTTTACCGTAGACAGCGCTAACTATGGCTACACCTTC	CSAFTVDSANYGYTF	.	TRBV29-1	many	TRBJ1-2
TGTGCCATCAGGCTAGCGGGGGCCACAGATACGCACTATTTT	CAIRLAGATDTHYF	TRBD2	TRBV28	.	TRBJ2-3
TGTGCTAGTGGGGGACGGGGTTCTGGTGTCAACGTCCTGACTTTC	CASGGRGSGVNVLTF	.	TRBV12-5	.	TRBJ2-6
TGTGCCAGCAGTCCAGGACTAGCGGGAATGAACAATGAGCAGTTCTTC	CASSPGLAGMNNEQFF	TRBD2	TRBV6-1	medium-sized	TRBJ2-1
TGTGCCAGCAGCTACGACAGGAACTACAATGAGCAGTTCTTC	CASSYDRNYNEQFF	.	TRBV7-8	many	TRBJ2-1
TGTACCGGCAGCCTGGGGGACACAGCCTACAATGAGCAGTTCTTC	CTGSLGDTAYNEQFF	.	TRBV11-3	.	TRBJ2-1
TGCAGCGTTGGGGACAGAACACTCACATATACGCAGTATTTT	CSVGDRTLTYTQYF	TRBD1	TRBV29-1	.	TRBJ2-3
TGTGCCAGCAGTTTATTAGGGGTGAATAACAATCAGCCCCATCATTTT	CASSLLGVNNNQPHHF	.	TRBV12-3/TRBV12-4	.	TRBJ1-5
TGCAGCGTTCGACAGGGGGCGCGGATGGACTATGGCTACACCTTC	CSVRQGARMDYGYTF	TRBD1	TRBV29-1	few	TRBJ1-2
TGTGCCAGCAGCTTGGTGGGTAGCGGGAGGTCCGCAGATACGCAGTATTTT	CASSLVGSGRSADTQYF	TRBD2	TRBV5-4	many	TRBJ2-3